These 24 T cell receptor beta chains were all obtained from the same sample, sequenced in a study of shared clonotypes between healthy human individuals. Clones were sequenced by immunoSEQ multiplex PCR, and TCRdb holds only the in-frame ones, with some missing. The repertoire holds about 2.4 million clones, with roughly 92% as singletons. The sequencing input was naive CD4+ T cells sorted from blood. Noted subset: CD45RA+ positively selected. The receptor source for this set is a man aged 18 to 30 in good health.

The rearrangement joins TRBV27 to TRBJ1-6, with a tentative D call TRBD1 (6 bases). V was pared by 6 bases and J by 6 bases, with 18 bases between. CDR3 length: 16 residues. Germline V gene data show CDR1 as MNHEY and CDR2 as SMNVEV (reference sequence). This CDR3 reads CASSPLATGGNSPLHF. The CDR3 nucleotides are TGTGCCAGCAGCCCTTTAGCGACAGGCGGTAATTCACCCCTCCACTTT.

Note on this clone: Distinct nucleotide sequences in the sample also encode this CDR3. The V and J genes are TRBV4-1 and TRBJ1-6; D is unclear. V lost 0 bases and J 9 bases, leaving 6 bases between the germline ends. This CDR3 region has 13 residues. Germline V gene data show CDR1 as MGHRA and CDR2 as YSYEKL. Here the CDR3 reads CASSQDWSSPLHF. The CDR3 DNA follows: TGCGCCAGCAGCCAAGATTGGAGTTCACCCCTCCACTTT.

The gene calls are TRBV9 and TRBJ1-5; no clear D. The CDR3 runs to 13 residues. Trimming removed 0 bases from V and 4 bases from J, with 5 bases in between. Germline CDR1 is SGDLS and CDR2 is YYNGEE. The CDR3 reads CASSVDWNQPQHF. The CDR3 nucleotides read TGTGCCAGCAGCGTAGACTGGAATCAGCCCCAGCATTTT.

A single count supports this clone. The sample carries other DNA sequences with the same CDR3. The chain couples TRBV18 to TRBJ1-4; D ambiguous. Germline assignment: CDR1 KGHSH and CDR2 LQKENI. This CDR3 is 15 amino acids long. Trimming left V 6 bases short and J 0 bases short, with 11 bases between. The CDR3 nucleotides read TGTGCCAGCTCCCCCGGACGGGCAACTAATGAAAAACTGTTTTTT. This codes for CASSPGRATNEKLFF.

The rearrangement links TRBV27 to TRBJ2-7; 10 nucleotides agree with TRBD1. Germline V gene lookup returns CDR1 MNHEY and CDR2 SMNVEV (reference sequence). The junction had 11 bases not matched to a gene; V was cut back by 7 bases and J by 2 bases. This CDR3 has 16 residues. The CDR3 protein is CASTASAGTGAYEQYF. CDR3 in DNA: TGTGCCAGCACCGCGTCCGCCGGGACAGGGGCCTACGAGCAGTACTTC.

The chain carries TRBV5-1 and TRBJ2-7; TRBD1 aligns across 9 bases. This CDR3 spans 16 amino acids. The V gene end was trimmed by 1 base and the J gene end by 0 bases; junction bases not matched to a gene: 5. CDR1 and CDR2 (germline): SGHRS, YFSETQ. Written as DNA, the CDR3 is TGCGCCAGCAGCTTGCTCGGACAGGGGAGCTCCTACGAGCAGTACTTC. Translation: CASSLLGQGSSYEQYF.

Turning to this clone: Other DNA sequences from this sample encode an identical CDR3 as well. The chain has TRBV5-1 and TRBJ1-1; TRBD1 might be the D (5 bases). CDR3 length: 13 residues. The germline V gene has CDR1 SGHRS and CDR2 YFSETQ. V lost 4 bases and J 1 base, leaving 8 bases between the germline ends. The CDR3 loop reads CASSRDPNTEAFF. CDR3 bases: TGCGCCAGCAGCCGGGACCCGAACACTGAAGCTTTCTTT.

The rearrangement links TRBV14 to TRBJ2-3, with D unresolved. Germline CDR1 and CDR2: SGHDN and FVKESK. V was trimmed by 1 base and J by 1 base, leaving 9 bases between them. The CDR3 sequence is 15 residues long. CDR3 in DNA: TGTGCCAGCAGCCAAGGAAGGGCGGGCACAGATACGCAGTATTTT. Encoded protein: CASSQGRAGTDTQYF.

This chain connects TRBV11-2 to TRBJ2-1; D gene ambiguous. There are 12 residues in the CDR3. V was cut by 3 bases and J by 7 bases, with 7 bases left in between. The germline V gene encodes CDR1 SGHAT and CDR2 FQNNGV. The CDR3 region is CASSFSRNEQFF. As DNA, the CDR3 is TGTGCCAGCAGCTTCTCAAGAAATGAGCAGTTCTTC.

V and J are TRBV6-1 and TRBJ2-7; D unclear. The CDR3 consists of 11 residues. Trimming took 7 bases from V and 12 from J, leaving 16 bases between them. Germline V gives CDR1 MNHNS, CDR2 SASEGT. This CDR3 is CASKEREDGYF. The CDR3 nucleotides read TGTGCCAGCAAGGAGAGAGAGGACGGGTACTTC.

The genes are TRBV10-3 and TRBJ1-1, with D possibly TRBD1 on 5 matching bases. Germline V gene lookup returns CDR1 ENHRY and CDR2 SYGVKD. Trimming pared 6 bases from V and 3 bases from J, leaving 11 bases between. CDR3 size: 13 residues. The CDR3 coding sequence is TGTGCCATCAGGCCTCGGGGGGACACTGAAGCTTTCTTT. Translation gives CAIRPRGDTEAFF.

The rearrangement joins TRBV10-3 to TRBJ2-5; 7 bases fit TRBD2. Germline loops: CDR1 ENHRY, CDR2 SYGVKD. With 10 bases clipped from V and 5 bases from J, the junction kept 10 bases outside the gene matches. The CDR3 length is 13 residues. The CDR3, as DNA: TGTGCCAACTCCCTAGGGCGGGAGGAGACCCAGTACTTC. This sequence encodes CANSLGREETQYF.

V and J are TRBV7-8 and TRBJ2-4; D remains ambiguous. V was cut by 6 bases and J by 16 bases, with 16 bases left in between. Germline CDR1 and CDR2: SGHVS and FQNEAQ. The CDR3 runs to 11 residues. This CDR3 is CASSFDSQFYF. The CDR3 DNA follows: TGTGCCAGCAGTTTCGACTCGCAATTTTACTTC.

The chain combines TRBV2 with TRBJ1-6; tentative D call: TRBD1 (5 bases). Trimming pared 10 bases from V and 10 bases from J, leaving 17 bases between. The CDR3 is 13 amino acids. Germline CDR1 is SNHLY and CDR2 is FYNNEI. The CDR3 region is CATHGGAHSPLHF. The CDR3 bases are TGTGCCACCCATGGTGGGGCCCACTCACCCCTCCACTTT.

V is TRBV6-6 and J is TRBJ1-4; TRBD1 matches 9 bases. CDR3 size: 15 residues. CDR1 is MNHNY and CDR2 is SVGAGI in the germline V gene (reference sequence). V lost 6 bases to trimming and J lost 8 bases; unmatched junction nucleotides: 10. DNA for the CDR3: TGTGCCAGCAGCCCCGCGGGGACAGGGCTAGAAAAACTGTTTTTT. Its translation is CASSPAGTGLEKLFF.

Written as DNA, the CDR3 is TGCGCCAGCAGCCAAGAGGGCTTCGCGAACACTGAAGCTTTCTTT. Protein product: CASSQEGFANTEAFF. The gene calls are TRBV4-3 and TRBJ1-1; D gene unclear. V was clipped by 0 bases and J by 1 base, with 9 bases between them. Germline V gives CDR1 LGHNA, CDR2 YSLEER. The CDR3 runs 15 residues.

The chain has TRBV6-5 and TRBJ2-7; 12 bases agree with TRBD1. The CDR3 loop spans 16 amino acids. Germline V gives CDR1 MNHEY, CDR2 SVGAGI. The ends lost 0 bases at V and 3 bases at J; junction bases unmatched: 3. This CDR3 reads CASSYSGQGAIYEQYF. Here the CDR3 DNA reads TGTGCCAGCAGTTACTCGGGACAGGGGGCTATCTACGAGCAGTACTTC.

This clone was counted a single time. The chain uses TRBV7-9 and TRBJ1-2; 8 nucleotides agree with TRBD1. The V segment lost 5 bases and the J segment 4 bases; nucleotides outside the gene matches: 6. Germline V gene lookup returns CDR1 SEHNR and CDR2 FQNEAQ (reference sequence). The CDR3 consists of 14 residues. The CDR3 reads CASSLGQGAYGYTF. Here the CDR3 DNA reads TGTGCCAGCAGCCTGGGGCAGGGGGCCTATGGCTACACCTTC. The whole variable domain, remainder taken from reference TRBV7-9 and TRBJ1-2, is DTGVSQNPRHKITKRGQNVTFRCDPISEHNRLYWYRQTLGQGPEFLTYFQNEAQLEKSRLLSDRFSAERPKGSFSTLEIQRTEQGDSAMYLCASSLGQGAYGYTFGSGTRLTVV.

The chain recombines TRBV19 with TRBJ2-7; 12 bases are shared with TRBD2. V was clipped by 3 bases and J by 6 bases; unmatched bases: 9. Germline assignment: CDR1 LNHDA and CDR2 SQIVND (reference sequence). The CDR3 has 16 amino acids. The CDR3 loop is CASSIRLAGEAAEQYF. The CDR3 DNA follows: TGTGCCAGTAGTATCCGACTAGCGGGAGAAGCGGCCGAGCAGTACTTC.

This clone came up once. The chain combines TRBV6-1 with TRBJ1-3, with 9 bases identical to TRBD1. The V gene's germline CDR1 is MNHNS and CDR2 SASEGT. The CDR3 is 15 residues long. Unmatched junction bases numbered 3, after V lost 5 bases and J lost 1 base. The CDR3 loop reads CASSPTGGSGNTIYF. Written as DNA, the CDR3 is TGTGCCAGCAGTCCGACAGGGGGGTCTGGAAACACCATATATTTT.

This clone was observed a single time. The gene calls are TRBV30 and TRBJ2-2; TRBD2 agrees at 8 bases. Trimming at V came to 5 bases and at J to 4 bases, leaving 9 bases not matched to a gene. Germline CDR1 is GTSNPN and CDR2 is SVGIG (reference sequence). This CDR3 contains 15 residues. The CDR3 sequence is CAWSTGGLVTGELFF. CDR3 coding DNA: TGTGCCTGGTCTACGGGGGGGCTGGTCACCGGGGAGCTGTTTTTT.

The chain's CDR3 is CASSFRGASYEQYF. The CDR3 DNA reads TGTGCCAGCAGCTTCCGGGGCGCTTCCTACGAGCAGTACTTC. The gene calls are TRBV5-6 and TRBJ2-7; the D gene could be TRBD1 or TRBD2 (5 bases each). The V gene lost 2 bases and the J gene lost 1 base, with 10 bases spanning the gap. Germline values: CDR1 SGHDT, CDR2 YYEEEE. The CDR3 length is 14 residues.

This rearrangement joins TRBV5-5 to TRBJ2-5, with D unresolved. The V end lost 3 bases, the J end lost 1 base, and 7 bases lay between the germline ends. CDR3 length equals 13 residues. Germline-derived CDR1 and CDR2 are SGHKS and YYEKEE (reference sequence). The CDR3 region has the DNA TGTGCCAGCAGCTCGAGACCCCAAGAGACCCAGTACTTC. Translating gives CASSSRPQETQYF. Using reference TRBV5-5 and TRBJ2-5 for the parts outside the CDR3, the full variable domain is DAGVTQSPTHLIKTRGQQVTLRCSPISGHKSVSWYQQVLGQGPQFIFQYYEKEERGRGNFPDRFSARQFPNYSSELNVNALLLGDSALYLCASSSRPQETQYFGPGTRLLVL.

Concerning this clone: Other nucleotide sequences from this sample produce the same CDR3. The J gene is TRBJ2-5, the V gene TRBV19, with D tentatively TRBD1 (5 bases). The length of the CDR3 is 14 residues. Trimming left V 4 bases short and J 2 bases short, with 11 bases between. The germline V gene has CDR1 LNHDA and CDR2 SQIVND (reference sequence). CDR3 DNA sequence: TGTGCCAGTAGTAACAGGTGGGCACAAGAGACCCAGTACTTC. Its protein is CASSNRWAQETQYF.